Shown below are 21 T cell receptor beta chains from a single sample sequenced in a study of vaccination effects on CD4 cells after COVID-19. The table came from immunoSEQ multiplex PCR; TCRdb's copy has only in-frame clones and leaves some out. There are tens of thousands of clones in the sample; 60% to 80% occur only once, and roughly 1.9% lies in the top ten. It was after 10 days of culture that CD4+ T cells were isolated. Their antigen targets remain unknown. The source material was CD4+ T cells from PBMCs cultured without peptide, sampled before COVID-19 vaccination. The source of these receptors is a human donor who received a COVID-19 vaccine.

Of note for this clone: A read error may produce the germline difference seen at one junction end. The CDR3 is CASAPMGQGSSGANVLTF. The CDR3 DNA sequence: TGTGCCAGCGCACCAATGGGACAGGGCTCTTCTGGGGCCAACGTCCTGACTTTC. The chain couples TRBV18 to TRBJ2-6, with TRBD1 matching 9 bases. The CDR3 contains 18 residues. Germline V gene data show CDR1 as KGHSH and CDR2 as LQKENI.

The chain combines TRBV6-5 with TRBJ1-5, with 9 positions matching TRBD1. This CDR3 contains 15 residues. The germline V gene has CDR1 MNHEY and CDR2 SVGAGI. V shed 5 bases and J 4 bases; nucleotides not matched to a gene: 6. For the CDR3, the DNA is TGTGCCAGCAGTCCACAGGGGGCTGGGAATCAGCCCCAGCATTTT. It specifies CASSPQGAGNQPQHF.

Only one count was recorded for this clone. The chain has TRBV7-7 and TRBJ2-3; 13 bases line up with TRBD2. CDR1 and CDR2 from the germline V gene are SSHAT and FNYEAQ (reference sequence). The ends lost 4 bases at V and 1 base at J; junction bases unmatched: 14. The CDR3 loop spans 20 amino acids. The CDR3 coding sequence is TGTGCCAGCAGCTGGCCACCGGGACTAGCGGGGCCCATCGGCACAGATACGCAGTATTTT. It codes for CASSWPPGLAGPIGTDTQYF.

The rearrangement links TRBV7-2 to TRBJ1-6, with D possibly being TRBD1 (6 bases). CDR3 size: 15 residues. The germline gives CDR1 SGHTA, CDR2 FQGNSA. The V gene lost 2 bases and the J gene lost 6 bases, with 11 bases spanning the gap. CDR3 sequence: CASSLTGNGNSPLHF. The CDR3 nucleotides are TGTGCCAGCAGCTTAACAGGGAATGGTAATTCACCCCTCCACTTT.

This clone has a single count. This chain's CDR3 is CASSQITGNYGYTF. The CDR3 DNA reads as TGTGCCAGCAGCCAAATTACCGGGAACTATGGCTACACCTTC. The chain uses TRBV3-1 (or the pseudogene TRBV3-2) and TRBJ1-2; no clear D gene. This CDR3 is 14 amino acids long. Germline CDR1 and CDR2: LGHDT and YNNKEL (reference sequence). Trimming left V 2 bases short and J 2 bases short, with 9 bases between.

This clone was seen a few times. This sequence joins TRBV6-5 and TRBJ1-6; D call uncertain. The CDR3 runs to 14 residues. The germline gives CDR1 MNHEY, CDR2 SVGAGI. Between the trimmed V and J ends, which lost 6 bases and 6 bases, there was a span of 12 bases. The DNA of the CDR3 is TGTGCCAGCAGACCGTCTATGATTAATTCACCCCTCCACTTT. Its protein is CASRPSMINSPLHF.

The V and J genes are TRBV19 and TRBJ1-1; 9 positions match TRBD1. Germline CDR1 and CDR2: LNHDA and SQIVND (reference sequence). The CDR3 totals 15 residues. With 3 bases clipped from V and 2 bases from J, the junction kept 4 bases outside the gene matches. CDR3: CASSMGQGRNTEAFF. DNA for the CDR3: TGTGCCAGTAGTATGGGACAGGGCAGAAACACTGAAGCTTTCTTT.

This clone was seen a handful of times. V is TRBV5-5 and J is TRBJ2-2; D ambiguous. CDR1 SGHKS and CDR2 YYEKEE come from the germline V gene (reference sequence). The V end was cut by 0 bases, the J end by 6 bases, with 6 bases between. CDR3 length equals 13 residues. The CDR3 DNA is TGTGCCAGCAGCTTGGCCCCCGCCGGGGAGCTGTTTTTT. Translating gives CASSLAPAGELFF.

The V gene is TRBV24-1, the J gene TRBJ2-5, with TRBD1 identical over 8 bases. J gave up 7 bases and V 3 bases, and 6 bases lay outside the gene matches. The germline CDR1 and CDR2 sequences are KGHDR and SFDVKD. The CDR3 loop spans 14 amino acids. The DNA for the CDR3 is TGTGCCACCAGTGATGCGGGACAGGTTGGGACCCAGTACTTC. This codes for CATSDAGQVGTQYF.

J is TRBJ1-2 and V is TRBV19; the match to TRBD1 covers 7 bases. V lost 9 bases and J lost 1; bases outside the gene matches: 11. The germline gives CDR1 LNHDA, CDR2 SQIVND (reference sequence). The CDR3 contains 15 residues. This CDR3 is CASQVPGQFNYGYTF. The CDR3 coding sequence is TGTGCCAGCCAAGTACCGGGACAGTTTAACTATGGCTACACCTTC.

The chain employs TRBV3-1 (or the pseudogene TRBV3-2) and TRBJ1-6; D perhaps matches TRBD1 (5 bases). V lost 1 base, J lost 7 bases, and 11 bases lay in between. CDR3 size: 15 residues. Germline V gives CDR1 LGHDT, CDR2 YNNKEL (reference sequence). The CDR3 loop reads CASSQGSRDNSPLHF. CDR3 DNA: TGTGCCAGCAGCCAAGGGTCCAGGGACAATTCACCCCTCCACTTT.

This clone was detected a few times. This chain connects TRBV7-2 to TRBJ2-1; the D is unclear. Trimming stripped 5 bases from V and 2 bases from J, with 7 bases between. Germline CDR1 SGHTA, CDR2 FQGNSA. This CDR3 has 13 residues. The CDR3 protein is CASSARAYNEQFF. The CDR3 coding sequence is TGTGCCAGCAGCGCCCGGGCCTACAATGAGCAGTTCTTC.

The gene calls are TRBV27 and TRBJ1-1, with a tentative D call TRBD1 (6 bases). The CDR3 is 15 amino acids. The germline gives CDR1 MNHEY, CDR2 SMNVEV (reference sequence). V was shortened by 7 bases and J by 3 bases, with 18 bases between the two germline ends. CDR3 protein: CASTPRGAEDTEAFF. In DNA form, the CDR3 reads TGTGCCAGCACCCCCCGGGGGGCAGAGGACACTGAAGCTTTCTTT.

The chain is built from TRBV6-5 and TRBJ1-5; TRBD1 matches at 9 bases. J lost 2 bases, V lost 8 bases, and 7 bases had no gene match. The V gene's germline CDR1 is MNHEY and CDR2 SVGAGI. CDR3 size: 15 residues. The DNA of the CDR3 is TGTGCCAGCGACAGGGGGAGTATTGGCAATCAGCCCCAGCATTTT. This sequence encodes CASDRGSIGNQPQHF.

The gene calls are TRBV12-3 or TRBV12-4 and TRBJ2-7; D is perhaps TRBD2 (6 bases). CDR3 length: 12 amino acids. The CDR3 region is CASSRSGTLLDV. CDR3 bases: TGTGCCAGCAGTCGTTCCGGGACTCTGCTGGACGTC.

The chain uses TRBV7-9 and TRBJ2-3, with 9 positions matching TRBD1. Germline-derived CDR1 and CDR2 are SEHNR and FQNEAQ (reference sequence). The ends lost 1 base at V and 4 bases at J; junction bases unmatched: 3. This CDR3 has 15 residues. The CDR3 loop reads CASSLGQGEADTQYF. CDR3 nucleotides: TGTGCCAGCAGCTTAGGACAGGGGGAGGCAGATACGCAGTATTTT.

In its sample, this clone was seen once. The rearrangement joins TRBV5-1 to TRBJ2-3; TRBD2 matches 9 bases. V dropped 5 bases and J dropped 6; count of bases not matched to a gene: 7. The V gene's germline CDR1 is SGHRS and CDR2 YFSETQ. The CDR3 runs to 14 residues. Here the CDR3 DNA reads TGCGCCAGCAGTGGCGGGGGGGCAAGGGATACGCAGTATTTT. It specifies CASSGGGARDTQYF.

The chain couples TRBV19 to TRBJ2-1; the D gene could be TRBD1 or TRBD2 (5 bases each). Trimming left V 3 bases short and J 2 bases short, with 11 bases between. Per the germline V gene, CDR1 is LNHDA and CDR2 is SQIVND (reference sequence). The CDR3 consists of 15 residues. CDR3 in DNA: TGTGCCAGTAGTATGAGGGGTCAAACCTACAATGAGCAGTTCTTC. This encodes CASSMRGQTYNEQFF.

The V gene is TRBV6-5, the J gene TRBJ1-3, with D uncertain. Trimming left V 6 bases short and J 6 bases short, with 6 bases between. Germline V gene data show CDR1 as MNHEY and CDR2 as SVGAGI. CDR3 length equals 11 residues. The CDR3: CASRTANTIYF. For the CDR3, the DNA is TGTGCCAGCAGAACAGCAAACACCATATATTTT.

The J gene is TRBJ1-1, the V gene TRBV19; D is perhaps TRBD1 (5 bases). The V and J ends lost 1 base and 5 bases respectively, with 17 bases between them. The CDR3 contains 16 residues. Germline CDR1 is LNHDA and CDR2 is SQIVND (reference sequence). The CDR3 DNA reads TGTGCCAGTAGTATAGGAAGGGGCCCCGTGGGGACTGAAGCTTTCTTT. Its protein product is CASSIGRGPVGTEAFF.

This rearrangement joins TRBV6-1 to TRBJ2-7; D is perhaps TRBD1 (6 bases). Trimming pared 2 bases from V and 1 base from J, leaving 12 bases between. The CDR3 has 15 amino acids. Germline V CDR1 and CDR2: MNHNS, SASEGT. This CDR3 is CASSESWGQSYEQYV. Here the CDR3 DNA reads TGTGCCAGCAGTGAATCGTGGGGACAATCCTACGAGCAGTACGTC.